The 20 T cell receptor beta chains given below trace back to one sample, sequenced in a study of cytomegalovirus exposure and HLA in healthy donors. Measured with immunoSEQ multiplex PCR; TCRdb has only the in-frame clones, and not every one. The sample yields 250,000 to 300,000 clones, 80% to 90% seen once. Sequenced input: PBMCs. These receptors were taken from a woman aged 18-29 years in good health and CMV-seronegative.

The CDR3 region has the DNA TGTGCCAGCAGCGTAGGGACTAGCGGGGAGATGAAGACCCAGTACTTC. It translates to CASSVGTSGEMKTQYF. The chain carries TRBV9 and TRBJ2-5; 12 positions agree with TRBD2. The CDR3 has 16 residues. The germline V gene encodes CDR1 SGDLS and CDR2 YYNGEE. Trimming at V came to 0 bases and at J to 6 bases, leaving 6 bases not matched to a gene.

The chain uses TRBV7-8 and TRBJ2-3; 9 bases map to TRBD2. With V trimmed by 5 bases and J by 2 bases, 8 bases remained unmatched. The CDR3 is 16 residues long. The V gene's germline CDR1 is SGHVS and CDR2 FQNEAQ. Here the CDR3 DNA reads TGTGCCAGCAGCCCGCCGGGACTAGCTCCCACAGATACGCAGTATTTT. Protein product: CASSPPGLAPTDTQYF.

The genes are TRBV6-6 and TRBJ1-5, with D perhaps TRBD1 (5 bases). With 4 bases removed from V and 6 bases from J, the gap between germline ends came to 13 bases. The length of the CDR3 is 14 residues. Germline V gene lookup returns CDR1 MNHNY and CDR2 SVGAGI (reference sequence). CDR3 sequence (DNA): TGTGCCAGCAGTTTTCCAGGGTTGTCTCAGCCCCAGCATTTT. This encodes CASSFPGLSQPQHF.

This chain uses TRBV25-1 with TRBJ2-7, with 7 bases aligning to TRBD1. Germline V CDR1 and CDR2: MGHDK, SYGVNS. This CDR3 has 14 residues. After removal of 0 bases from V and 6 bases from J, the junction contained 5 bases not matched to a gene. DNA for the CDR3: TGTGCCAGCAGTGAATACGACAGGGTGGGCGAGCAGTACTTC. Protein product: CASSEYDRVGEQYF.

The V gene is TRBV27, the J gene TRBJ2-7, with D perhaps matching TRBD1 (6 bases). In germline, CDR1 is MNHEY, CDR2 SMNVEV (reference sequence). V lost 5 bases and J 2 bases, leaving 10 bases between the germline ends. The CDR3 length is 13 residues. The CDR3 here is CASSPGQAYEQYF. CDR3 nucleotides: TGTGCCAGCAGTCCGGGACAAGCCTACGAGCAGTACTTC.

The CDR3 sequence is CASSEGRAVYEQYF. The CDR3 nucleotides read TGTGCCAGCAGTGAAGGACGAGCGGTATACGAGCAGTACTTC. The chain uses TRBV6-1 and TRBJ2-7, with D perhaps TRBD2 (5 bases). CDR3 length: 14 residues. Between the trimmed V and J ends, which lost 1 base and 4 bases, there was a span of 11 bases. CDR1 and CDR2 (germline): MNHNS, SASEGT.

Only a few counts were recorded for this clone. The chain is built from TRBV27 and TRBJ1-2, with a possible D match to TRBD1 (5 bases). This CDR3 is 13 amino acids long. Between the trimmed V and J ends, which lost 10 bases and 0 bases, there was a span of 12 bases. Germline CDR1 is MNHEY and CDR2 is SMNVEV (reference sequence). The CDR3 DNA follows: TGTGCCACCGCGGGGCGCCCTAACTATGGCTACACCTTC. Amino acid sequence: CATAGRPNYGYTF.

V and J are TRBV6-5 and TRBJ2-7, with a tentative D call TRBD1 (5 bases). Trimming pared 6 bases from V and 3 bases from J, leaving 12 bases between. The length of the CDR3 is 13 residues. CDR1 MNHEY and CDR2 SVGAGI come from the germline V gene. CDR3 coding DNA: TGTGCCAGCAGCCACGACAGAGGCTACGAGCAGTACTTC. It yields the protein CASSHDRGYEQYF.

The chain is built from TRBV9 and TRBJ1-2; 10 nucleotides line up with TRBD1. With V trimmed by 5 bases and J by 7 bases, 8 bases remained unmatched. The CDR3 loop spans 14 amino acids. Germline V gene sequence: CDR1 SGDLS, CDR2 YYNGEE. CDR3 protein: CASSGDRGSGGYTF. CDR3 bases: TGTGCCAGCAGTGGGGACAGGGGATCGGGTGGCTACACCTTC.

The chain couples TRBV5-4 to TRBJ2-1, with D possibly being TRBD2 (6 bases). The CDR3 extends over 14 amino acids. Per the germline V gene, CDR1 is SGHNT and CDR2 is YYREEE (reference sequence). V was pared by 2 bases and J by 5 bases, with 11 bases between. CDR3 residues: CASSFVSGNNEQFF. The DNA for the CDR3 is TGTGCCAGCAGCTTCGTTAGCGGAAACAATGAGCAGTTCTTC. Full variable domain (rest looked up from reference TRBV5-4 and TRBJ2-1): ETGVTQSPTHLIKTRGQQVTLRCSSQSGHNTVSWYQQALGQGPQFIFQYYREEENGRGNFPPRFSGLQFPNYSSELNVNALELDDSALYLCASSFVSGNNEQFFGPGTRLTVL.

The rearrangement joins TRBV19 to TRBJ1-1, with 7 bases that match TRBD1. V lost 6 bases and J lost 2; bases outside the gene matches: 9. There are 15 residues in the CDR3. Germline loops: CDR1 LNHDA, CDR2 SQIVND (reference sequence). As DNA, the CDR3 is TGTGCCAGTAGGGGTTGGGGGACAGAAAACACTGAAGCTTTCTTT. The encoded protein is CASRGWGTENTEAFF.

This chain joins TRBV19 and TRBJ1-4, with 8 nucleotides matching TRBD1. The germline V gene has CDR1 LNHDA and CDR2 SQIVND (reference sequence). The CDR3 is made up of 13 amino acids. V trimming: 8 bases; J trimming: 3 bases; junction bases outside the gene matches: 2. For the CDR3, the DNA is TGTGCCAGTCAGGACAGGGCTAATGAAAAACTGTTTTTT. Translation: CASQDRANEKLFF.

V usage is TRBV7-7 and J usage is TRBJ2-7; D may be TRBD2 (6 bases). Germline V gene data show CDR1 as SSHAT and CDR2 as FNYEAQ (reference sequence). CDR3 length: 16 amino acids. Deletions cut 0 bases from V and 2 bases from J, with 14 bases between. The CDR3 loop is CASSLAEASETYEQYF. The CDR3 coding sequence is TGTGCCAGCAGCTTAGCGGAAGCTAGCGAGACCTACGAGCAGTACTTC.

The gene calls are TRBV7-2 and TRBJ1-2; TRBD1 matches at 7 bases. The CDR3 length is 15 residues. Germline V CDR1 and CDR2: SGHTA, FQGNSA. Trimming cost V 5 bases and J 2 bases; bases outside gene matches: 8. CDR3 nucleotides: TGTGCCAGCAGCCCAGGACAGGCCCGCAACTATGGCTACACCTTC. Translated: CASSPGQARNYGYTF.

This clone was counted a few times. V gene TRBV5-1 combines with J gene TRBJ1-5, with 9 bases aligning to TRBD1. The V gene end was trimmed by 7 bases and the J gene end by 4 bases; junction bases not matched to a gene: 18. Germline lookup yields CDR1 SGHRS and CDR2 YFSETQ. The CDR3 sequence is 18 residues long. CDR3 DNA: TGCGCCAGCGGGGTGAGGACAGGGGACGAAGTGAGGAATCAGCCCCAGCATTTT. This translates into CASGVRTGDEVRNQPQHF.

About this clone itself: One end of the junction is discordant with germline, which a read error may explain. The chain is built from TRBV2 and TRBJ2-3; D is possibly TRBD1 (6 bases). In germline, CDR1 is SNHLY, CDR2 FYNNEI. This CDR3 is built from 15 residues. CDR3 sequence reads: CASREAGAVTDTQYF. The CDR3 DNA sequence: TGTGCCAGCAGGGAAGCAGGGGCTGTCACAGATACGCAGTATTTT.

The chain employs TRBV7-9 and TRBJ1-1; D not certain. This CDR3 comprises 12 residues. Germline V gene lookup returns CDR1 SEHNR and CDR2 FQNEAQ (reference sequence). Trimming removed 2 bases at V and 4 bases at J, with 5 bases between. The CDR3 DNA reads TGTGCCAGCAGCTTACTCAGCACTGAAGCTTTCTTT. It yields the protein CASSLLSTEAFF.

The CDR3 DNA follows: TGTGCCAGCTCACCTACGGAGATTTCTGGAAACACCATATATTTT. Protein: CASSPTEISGNTIYF. The J gene is TRBJ1-3, the V gene TRBV18, with unresolved D. The CDR3 loop spans 15 amino acids. Germline CDR1 KGHSH, CDR2 LQKENI. V was clipped by 3 bases and J by 1 base, with 10 bases between them. Full variable domain (missing parts from reference TRBV18 and TRBJ1-3): NAGVMQNPRHLVRRRGQEARLRCSPMKGHSHVYWYRQLPEEGLKFMVYLQKENIIDESGMPKERFSAEFPKEGPSILRIQQVVRGDSAAYFCASSPTEISGNTIYFGEGSWLTVV.

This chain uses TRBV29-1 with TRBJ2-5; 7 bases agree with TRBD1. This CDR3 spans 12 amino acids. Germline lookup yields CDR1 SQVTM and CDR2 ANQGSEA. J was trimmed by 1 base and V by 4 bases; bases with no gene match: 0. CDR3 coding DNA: TGCAGCGTTGGACAGGGCCAAGAGACCCAGTACTTC. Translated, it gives CSVGQGQETQYF.

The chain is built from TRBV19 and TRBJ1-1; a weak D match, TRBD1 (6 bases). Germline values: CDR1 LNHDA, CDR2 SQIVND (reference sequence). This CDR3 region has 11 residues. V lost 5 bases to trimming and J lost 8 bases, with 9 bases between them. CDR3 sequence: CASSLTGEAFF. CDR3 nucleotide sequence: TGTGCCAGTAGTTTAACAGGGGAAGCTTTCTTT.